These T cell receptor beta chains were read from a single sample in a study of OX40 agonist ivuxolimab in advanced cancers. The protocol was immunoSEQ multiplex PCR, while the TCRdb copy is restricted to in-frame clones and leaves out a portion. There are under 70,000 clones in the sample; roughly 85% occur only once, and approximately 1% lies in the top ten. The sequences come from CD4+ or CD8+ T cells sorted from blood, collected in a trial of the OX40 agonist ivuxolimab. The receptors shown here come from an adult with an advanced solid tumor such as melanoma, head and neck, liver or kidney cancer. CDR3s include the opening cysteine and the closing phenylalanine or tryptophan. Each record gives: V gene, J gene, clone size, D gene, CDR3 protein, CDR3 DNA. D genes are given only for firm matches. Where a row states a size, it is once, few, many or the class of an expanded clone; other rows omit it.

TRBV11-3	TRBJ2-1	few	TRBD2	CASSGLASSYNEQFF	TGTGCCAGCAGCGGACTAGCGAGCTCCTACAATGAGCAGTTCTTC
TRBV29-1	TRBJ2-1	.	TRBD2	CSVERLAGTNEQFF	TGCAGCGTTGAACGGCTAGCGGGCACCAATGAGCAGTTCTTC
TRBV10-1	TRBJ1-6	.	.	CASSRDTGSPLHF	TGCGCCAGCAGTCGGGACACTGGTTCACCCCTCCACTTT
TRBV6-6	TRBJ1-3	.	.	CASSYSTGSGNTIYF	TGTGCCAGCAGTTACTCAACAGGCTCTGGAAACACCATATATTTT
TRBV29-1	TRBJ1-1	.	.	CSVRGQSINTEAFF	TGCAGCGTCCGCGGACAGTCTATTAACACTGAAGCTTTCTTT
TRBV5-1	TRBJ2-3	once	TRBD2	CASSPLSGREGDTQYF	TGCGCCAGCAGCCCCCTCAGCGGGAGGGAGGGGGATACGCAGTATTTT
TRBV19	TRBJ2-5	once	.	CASSIAGQETQYF	TGTGCCAGTAGTATTGCAGGTCAAGAGACCCAGTACTTC
TRBV6-1	TRBJ2-3	.	.	CASSVGGSTDTQYF	TGTGCCAGCAGTGTGGGGGGAAGCACAGATACGCAGTATTTT
TRBV6-6	TRBJ2-5	.	TRBD1	CASSLSGTGGLETQYF	TGTGCCAGCAGTTTGTCCGGGACAGGGGGCCTAGAGACCCAGTACTTC
TRBV6-5	TRBJ1-2	.	.	CASKQMGHYGYTF	TGTGCCAGCAAACAGATGGGGCACTATGGCTACACCTTC
TRBV7-3	TRBJ2-3	.	.	CASSLRGVTDTQYF	TGTGCCAGCAGCTTACGAGGGGTCACAGATACGCAGTATTTT
TRBV18	TRBJ2-1	.	TRBD2	CASSPPNYREANEQFF	TGTGCCAGCTCCCCCCCCAATTATCGGGAGGCCAATGAGCAGTTCTTC
TRBV19	TRBJ1-1	.	TRBD1	CASRQRMTGHLNTEAFF	TGTGCCAGTAGACAGCGCATGACAGGGCATTTGAACACTGAAGCTTTCTTT
TRBV27	TRBJ2-7	.	TRBD1	CASSLRGTAYEQYF	TGTGCCAGCAGTTTACGAGGGACAGCCTACGAGCAGTACTTC
TRBV7-9	TRBJ1-2	.	.	CASGRTGQGYGYTF	TGTGCCAGCGGTCGCACGGGGCAGGGCTATGGCTACACCTTC
TRBV6-5	TRBJ1-5	.	TRBD1	CASSSGQGDQPQHF	TGTGCCAGCAGCTCGGGACAGGGAGATCAGCCCCAGCATTTT
TRBV5-4	TRBJ2-2	.	TRBD2	CASSLGAGGGTGELFF	TGTGCCAGCAGCTTGGGCGCGGGAGGAGGGACCGGGGAGCTGTTTTTT
TRBV10-3	TRBJ2-7	.	.	CAVRGSMAYEQYF	TGTGCCGTACGAGGGAGTATGGCCTACGAGCAGTACTTC
TRBV28	TRBJ1-1	.	.	CASSPRTEAFF	TGTGCCAGCAGCCCCCGAACTGAAGCTTTCTTT
TRBV19	TRBJ1-2	few	TRBD1	CASLPGQGGDYGYTF	TGTGCCAGTCTCCCGGGACAGGGAGGGGACTATGGCTACACCTTC
TRBV28	TRBJ2-7	.	TRBD1	CASSLGRGRGYEQYF	TGTGCCAGCAGTTTGGGCAGGGGGCGAGGGTACGAGCAGTACTTC
TRBV21-1	TRBJ1-2	.	.	CASSLNRDPSCYTF	TGTGCCAGCAGTTTGAACCGGGACCCTAGCTGCTACACCTTC
TRBV28	TRBJ1-2	.	.	CASSVQGQRHYGYTF	TGTGCCAGCAGTGTACAGGGACAACGGCACTATGGCTACACCTTC
TRBV11-3	TRBJ1-2	.	.	CASAGRGYGYTF	TGTGCCAGTGCCGGCAGGGGTTATGGCTACACCTTC
TRBV6-5	TRBJ1-2	.	TRBD1	CASSYDPSVGDRGYTF	TGTGCCAGCAGTTACGACCCATCCGTTGGGGACAGGGGCTACACCTTC
TRBV11-2	TRBJ2-1	.	.	CASSLEGYEQFF	TGTGCCAGCAGCTTAGAGGGGTATGAGCAGTTCTTC
TRBV5-1	TRBJ1-2	.	TRBD1	CASSSNPGQGFNYGYTF	TGCGCCAGCAGCTCCAACCCGGGACAGGGATTTAACTATGGCTACACCTTC
TRBV5-1	TRBJ2-2	.	.	CASSPASILNTGELFF	TGCGCCAGCAGCCCCGCCAGTATACTTAACACCGGGGAGCTGTTTTTT
TRBV7-9	TRBJ2-5	.	.	CASRGESGQETQYF	TGTGCCAGCAGAGGGGAGAGCGGTCAAGAGACCCAGTACTTC
TRBV5-8	TRBJ1-6	.	TRBD1	CASSSGTGFSPLHF	TGTGCCAGCAGCTCCGGGACAGGGTTTTCACCCCTCCACTTT
TRBV6-1	TRBJ2-1	.	TRBD1	CASSPRDRGGNEQFF	TGTGCCAGCAGTCCCCGGGACAGGGGGGGTAATGAGCAGTTCTTC
TRBV29-1	TRBJ2-1	.	TRBD1	CSVVSVGQDTYNEQFF	TGCAGCGTTGTTTCGGTTGGACAGGATACCTACAATGAGCAGTTCTTC
TRBV28	TRBJ1-2	.	.	CASSLGHITDNYGYTF	TGTGCCAGCAGTCTCGGACACATCACCGACAACTATGGCTACACCTTC
TRBV27	TRBJ2-7	.	.	CASSLNRNYTSYF	TGTGCCAGCAGTTTAAACCGGAATTATACGAGCTACTTC
TRBV11-2	TRBJ2-1	.	TRBD2	CASSPGLTSLSYNEQFF	TGTGCCAGCAGCCCAGGCCTGACTAGCCTCTCCTACAATGAGCAGTTCTTC
TRBV11-3	TRBJ1-2	few	.	CASSSREYYGYTF	TGTGCCAGCAGCTCCAGAGAGTACTATGGCTACACCTTC
TRBV10-2	TRBJ1-3	.	.	CASSELSSGNTIYF	TGCGCCAGCAGTGAGTTGTCCTCTGGAAACACCATATATTTT
TRBV21-1	TRBJ2-2	few	.	CASSWTRWVDTGELFF	TGTGCCAGCTCCTGGACTAGGTGGGTTGACACCGGGGAGCTGTTTTTT
TRBV5-1	TRBJ1-1	few	.	CASSPGESRTEAFF	TGCGCCAGCAGCCCCGGGGAGTCGAGGACTGAAGCTTTCTTT
TRBV11-3	TRBJ1-2	.	.	CASSLDFGLRAYGYTF	TGTGCCAGCAGCTTAGACTTTGGACTCAGGGCCTATGGCTACACCTTC
TRBV10-1	TRBJ2-7	.	.	CASIEPRDTNYEQYF	TGCGCCAGCATAGAGCCCCGGGACACAAACTACGAGCAGTACTTC
TRBV28	TRBJ2-2	.	.	CASSLGGSGELFF	TGTGCCAGCAGTTTAGGGGGGAGCGGGGAGCTGTTTTTT
TRBV5-4	TRBJ1-1	.	TRBD1	CASSIDRARETEAFF	TGTGCCAGCAGCATAGACAGGGCACGGGAGACTGAAGCTTTCTTT
TRBV28	TRBJ2-5	.	.	CASSFGGLGETQYF	TGTGCCAGCAGTTTTGGTGGTCTTGGAGAGACCCAGTACTTC